The subject of this entry is one TCR beta chain. Its antigen is not identified. The same CDR3 arises from other DNA sequences in this sample as well. Only in-frame clones appear in the TCRdb table, and some are missing; sequencing was by immunoSEQ multiplex PCR. The table records about 2.3 million clones, around 92% of them present only once. The entry originates in a study of shared clonotypes between healthy human individuals. Germline V gene data show CDR1 as SNHLY and CDR2 as FYNNEI. Trimming stripped 6 bases from V and 1 base from J, with 7 bases between. CDR3 size: 12 residues. Findings and caveats of the study: Naive subsets, compared against memory subsets, generally had larger estimated richness values.

The TCR originated in a man aged 18 to 35 in good health. Some clones in this sample may be carry-over from other donors' samples. This rearrangement joins TRBV2 to TRBJ2-7, with TRBD1 as a possible D gene (6 bases). Specimen: naive CD4+ T cells from PBMCs. Subset denoted: CD45RA+ positively selected. The CDR3 is CASSGQSYEQYF. For the CDR3, the DNA is TGTGCCAGCAGCGGACAGTCCTACGAGCAGTACTTC.